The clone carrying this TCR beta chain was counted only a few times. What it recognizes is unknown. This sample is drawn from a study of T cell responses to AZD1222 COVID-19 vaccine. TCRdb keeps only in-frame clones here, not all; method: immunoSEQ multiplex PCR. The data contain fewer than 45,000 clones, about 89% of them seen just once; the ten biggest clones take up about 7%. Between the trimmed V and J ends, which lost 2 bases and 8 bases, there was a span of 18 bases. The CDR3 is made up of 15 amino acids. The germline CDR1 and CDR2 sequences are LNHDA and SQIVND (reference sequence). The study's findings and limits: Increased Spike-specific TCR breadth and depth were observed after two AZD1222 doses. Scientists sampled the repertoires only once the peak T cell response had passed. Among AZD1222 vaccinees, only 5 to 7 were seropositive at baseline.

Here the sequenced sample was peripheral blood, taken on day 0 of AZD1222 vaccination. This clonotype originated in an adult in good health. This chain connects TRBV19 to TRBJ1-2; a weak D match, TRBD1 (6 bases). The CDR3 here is CASSISSIGGQGYTF. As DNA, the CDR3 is TGTGCCAGTAGTATATCTAGTATAGGGGGGCAAGGCTACACCTTC.